Given below is one T cell receptor (beta chain) in context. Its antigen is unknown. The data were obtained in a study of T cells after yellow fever vaccination. On the study more broadly: Fractions low in cell number were prepared with SMART-Seq v4 Ultra Low Input.

TCRdb re-called the 5' RACE reads with MiXCR, one entry per CDR3 protein. The table includes some 350,000 distinct CDR3 sequences, around 10% detected once. The CDR3 spans 17 residues. Germline V CDR1 and CDR2: KGHDR, SFDVKD. V lost 0 bases and J 2 bases, leaving 14 bases between the germline ends. Study-level results: Reappearing after the booster were most of the clones from primary vaccination (approximately 96% CD4, around 88% CD8). When the response was secondary, it was weaker but reached its peak faster, day 5 versus 15.

This clonotype was obtained from a young man who received the YFV17D yellow fever vaccine. Sample: PBMCs, taken on the day of the first yellow fever vaccination. This sequence joins TRBV24-1 and TRBJ2-3, with D possibly being TRBD2 (6 bases). In DNA form, the CDR3 reads TGTGCCACCAGTGATTTGCAACGGGCGGGATCCACAGATACGCAGTATTTT. Amino acid sequence: CATSDLQRAGSTDTQYF.